This T cell receptor beta chain originates from a study of radiotherapy plus CTLA-4 blockade in lung cancer. Findings and limits, study-wide: Blood saw expansion of tumor-derived TCR clones after radiotherapy plus ipilimumab.

Concerning this clone: Its specificity is unknown.

The CDR3 extends over 14 amino acids. Deletions cut 5 bases from V and 7 bases from J, with 14 bases between. Germline V lookup: CDR1 SGHTA, CDR2 FQGNSA. Using immunoSEQ multiplex PCR, the repertoire was profiled, and TCRdb retains in-frame clones only, with some absent. The table records 35,000 to 40,000 clones, approximately 86% of them present only once. The gene calls are TRBV7-2 and TRBJ1-4; D not certain. The sequence was obtained from a human donor with non-small cell lung cancer whose response to radiotherapy plus ipilimumab could not be evaluated. This specimen consisted of peripheral blood, obtained from a patient treated with radiotherapy plus ipilimumab. This chain's CDR3 is CASSARIAGEKLFF. The CDR3 DNA follows: TGTGCCAGCAGCGCCCGAATAGCGGGTGAAAAACTGTTTTTT.